This T cell receptor beta chain was captured in a study of blood T cell repertoires in COVID-19. The wider study: PBMCs, B-cell-depleted T cells, or T cells provided the cDNA or gDNA that made up the material.

Method: immunoSEQ multiplex PCR; TCRdb's copy keeps in-frame clones and lacks some. The repertoire holds about 410,000 clones, with around 92% as singletons. Two consecutive negative NP/OP PCR tests, clearance, or resolved symptoms defined Cohort 3 recovery. The TCR sequence derives from a woman in her twenties or thirties who had recovered from COVID-19. The sequencing input was PBMCs or T cells enriched from blood (not recorded which).

The CDR3 protein is CASKMTGDRVGYTF. CDR3 sequence (DNA): TGTGCCAGCAAAATGACAGGGGATCGGGTTGGCTACACCTTC. This chain links TRBV2 with TRBJ1-2, with TRBD1 matching 8 bases. CDR1 and CDR2 (germline): SNHLY, FYNNEI. This CDR3 has 14 amino acids. V trimming: 7 bases; J trimming: 7 bases; junction bases outside the gene matches: 11. The variable domain in full, completed from reference TRBV2 and TRBJ1-2, reads EPEVTQTPSHQVTQMGQEVILRCVPISNHLYFYWYRQILGQKVEFLVSFYNNEISEKSEIFDDQFSVERPDGSNFTLKIRSTKLEDSAMYFCASKMTGDRVGYTFGSGTRLTVV.